This T cell receptor beta chain is drawn from a study of cytomegalovirus exposure and HLA in healthy donors. Study-level findings and limits: Cytomegalovirus-associated TCR beta chains were listed, numbering some 170.

Donors in the study were healthy people who gave bone marrow. Notes on this clone: The antigen is undetermined.

The study ran its PCR with 60 Vbeta and 13 Jbeta primers. Some clones are missing from TCRdb's copy, which holds only in-frame ones; the method was immunoSEQ multiplex PCR. The data show about 160,000 clones, more than 75% seen once. The sequencing sample was made of PBMCs. This receptor was taken from a human donor in good health.

This CDR3 reads CASHPDRATATNEKLFF. CDR3 coding DNA: TGTGCCAGCCACCCAGACAGAGCCACAGCAACTAATGAAAAACTGTTTTTT. The rearrangement links TRBV2 to TRBJ1-4; D perhaps matches TRBD1 (5 bases). Germline CDR1 and CDR2: SNHLY and FYNNEI. Trimming removed 8 bases at V and 0 bases at J, with 19 bases between. The CDR3 has 17 amino acids.